This T cell receptor beta chain was profiled in a study of T cells after yellow fever vaccination. Study summary: Low-cell-number fractions were prepared with SMART-Seq v4 Ultra Low Input. Study-level points and caveats: Once the booster was given, most primary-vaccination clones reappeared, at approximately 97% for CD4 and more than 85% for CD8. The CD4 compartment and the CD8 compartment contained a small share of clonotypes in common.

As regards this clonotype: Its antigen is unidentified.

V shed 6 bases and J shed 0 bases, with 12 bases lying between them. This CDR3 contains 14 residues. Germline V gives CDR1 SGHNT, CDR2 YYREEE (reference sequence). 5'RACE template switching generated TCR cDNA, adding a universal primer site and UMIs. TCRdb ran MiXCR on the 5' RACE reads and lists one entry per CDR3 protein. The sample has some 560,000 distinct CDR3 sequences; roughly 17% are singletons. This material consisted of PBMCs, taken about 5 days after the first yellow fever vaccination. The TCR comes from a man aged 18 to 35 who received the YFV17D yellow fever vaccine. This chain joins TRBV5-4 and TRBJ1-2, with D perhaps TRBD1 (6 bases). CDR3 sequence (DNA): TGTGCCAGCACCCCCAGGACAGCTAACTATGGCTACACCTTC. It codes for CASTPRTANYGYTF.